The clone carrying this TCR beta chain was seen many times. Its cognate antigen is unknown. Trimming removed 4 bases from V and 8 bases from J, with 12 bases in between. In germline, CDR1 is SNHLY, CDR2 FYNNEI. This CDR3 has 13 residues. This specimen belongs to a study of regulatory T cells in long-lasting Graves disease. Time point given: newly diagnosed GD, antithyroid drugs for less than 3 months. PBMC-extracted RNA yielded the TCR library. Both iRepertoire HTBI primers and Arm-PCR of CDR3 regions were used to build the TCR beta libraries. TCRdb itself ran the multiplex PCR reads through MiXCR, one entry per CDR3 protein. The data contain 350,000 to 450,000 distinct CDR3 sequences, 12% of them singletons. Findings and limits, study-wide: Newly diagnosed patients had higher TCR diversity than persistent Graves' patients did. Relative to new patients (around 1,000), persistent patients exhibited greater sharing of public clonotypes (about 2,700).

Separately, the same data were catalogued under a study of T cells in Graves' hyperthyroidism and ophthalmopathy. That work adds: A lack of ophthalmopathy progression within 18 months defined stable Graves' hyperthyroidism.

The rearrangement uses TRBV2 and TRBJ2-1; D gene ambiguous. Sequenced material: peripheral blood mononuclear cells (PBMCs), taken at new diagnosis, from a patient treated with antithyroid drugs. The clonotype originates from a woman aged 18-29 years with Graves disease. In nucleotides, the CDR3 is TGTGCCAGCAGTGGGTTACTAAGATATGAGCAGTTCTTC. Residues: CASSGLLRYEQFF.